This TCR beta chain originates from a study of blood T cell repertoires in COVID-19. The protocol was immunoSEQ multiplex PCR, while the TCRdb copy is restricted to in-frame clones and leaves out a portion. This table holds about 68,000 clones, 83% found once. There are 14 residues in the CDR3. Germline V gene lookup returns CDR1 SGHAT and CDR2 FQNNGV. V gave up 5 bases and J gave up 5 bases; unmatched junction bases: 3. The V gene is TRBV11-2, the J gene TRBJ2-3, with 11 bases lining up with TRBD1. This clonotype was obtained from a man aged 80 or over with acute or convalescent COVID-19. The sample comprised peripheral blood. CDR3 loop: CASSLGTGGDTQYF. CDR3 nucleotides: TGTGCCAGCAGCCTCGGGACAGGGGGAGATACGCAGTATTTT.